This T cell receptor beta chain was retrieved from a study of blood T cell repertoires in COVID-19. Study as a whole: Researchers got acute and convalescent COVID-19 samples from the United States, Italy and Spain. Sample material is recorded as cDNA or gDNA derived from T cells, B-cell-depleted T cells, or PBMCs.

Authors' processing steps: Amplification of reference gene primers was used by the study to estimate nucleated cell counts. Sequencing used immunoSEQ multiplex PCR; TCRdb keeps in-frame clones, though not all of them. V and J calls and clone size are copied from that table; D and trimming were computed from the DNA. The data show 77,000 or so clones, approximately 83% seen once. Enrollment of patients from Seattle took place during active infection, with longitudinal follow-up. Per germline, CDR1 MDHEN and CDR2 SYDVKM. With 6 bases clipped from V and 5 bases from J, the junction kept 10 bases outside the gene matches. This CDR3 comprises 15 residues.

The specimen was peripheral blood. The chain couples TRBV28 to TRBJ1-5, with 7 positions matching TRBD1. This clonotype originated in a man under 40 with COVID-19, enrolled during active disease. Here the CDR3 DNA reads TGTGCCAGCAGCTTCACCGACAGGGTTCATCAGCCCCAGCATTTT. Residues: CASSFTDRVHQPQHF.